This T cell receptor beta chain originates from a study of T-cell reconstitution after alpha-beta-depleted transplantation in children listed by TCRdb under 2016. About the study as a whole: Using TCR repertoire profiling, the study followed T-cell immune reconstitution in a quantitative way in children after TCRalphabeta/CD19-depleted allogeneic hematopoietic cell transplantation.

In the case of this clonotype: What this receptor recognizes is not known. No base-level quality is on record; no much larger clone is a single base apart.

The protocol used for the library was PCR. Sequencer: Illumina HiSeq 2500. Molecular barcoding was employed in the preparation of TCR libraries, with unique molecular identifiers being used to normalize TCRbeta repertoire quantification. TCRdb reworked the public reads: Q25 trimming with fastp, MiXCR clone assembly, productive beta chains retained. Under each unique CDR3 protein, matching rows form one entry showing the most common genes and DNA. In all, the sample holds approximately 420,000 distinct CDR3 sequences, and 9.5% to 13% of those were seen once. The ten most abundant clones make up approximately 5% of the sample. The CDR3 holds 15 amino acids from the cysteine to the phenylalanine. The CDR3 DNA has 45 bases and is translated from base 1. At the junction V is shortened by 3 bases and J by 2 bases; bases outside the gene matches: 4.

The sequences come from PBMCs from the stem cell graft donor, collected from the stem cell graft. The sequence was collected from a human donor who donated a stem cell graft to a child with acute myeloid leukemia. This chain joins TRBV12-3 or TRBV12-4 to TRBJ2-3; 8 of the junction bases match TRBD2. The DNA is TGTGCCAGCAGTTTCGGACTAGCATTCACAGATACGCAGTATTTT. This sequence encodes CASSFGLAFTDTQYF.